This T cell receptor beta chain was profiled in a study of CD8 T cells in ankylosing spondylitis. The study's findings and limits: Made up of 7 to 9 highly homologous variants, a TCR beta motif appeared characteristic of ankylosing spondylitis blood.

Using quantitative 5'-RACE with molecular barcodes, the authors made TCR beta libraries. From the 5' RACE reads, TCRdb called clonotypes with MiXCR, one entry per CDR3 protein. The repertoire consists of roughly 700,000 distinct CDR3 sequences, with under 20% occurring once and the leading ten covering roughly a fifth. With regard to this clonotype: Its antigen is currently unknown.

The sequenced material came from blood, either unsorted or a sorted T cell fraction (not recorded which). The source is a male donor with ankylosing spondylitis.

CDR3 nucleotide sequence: TGTGCCAGCAGCAAAGGGGGGAATTTTAGAGTCGAGGAGACCCAGTACTTC. Protein sequence: CASSKGGNFRVEETQYF. The rearrangement uses TRBV21-1 and TRBJ2-5; TRBD1 is the table's D call and was not checked against the DNA. TRBV21-1 is a pseudogene. This CDR3 has 17 amino acids.